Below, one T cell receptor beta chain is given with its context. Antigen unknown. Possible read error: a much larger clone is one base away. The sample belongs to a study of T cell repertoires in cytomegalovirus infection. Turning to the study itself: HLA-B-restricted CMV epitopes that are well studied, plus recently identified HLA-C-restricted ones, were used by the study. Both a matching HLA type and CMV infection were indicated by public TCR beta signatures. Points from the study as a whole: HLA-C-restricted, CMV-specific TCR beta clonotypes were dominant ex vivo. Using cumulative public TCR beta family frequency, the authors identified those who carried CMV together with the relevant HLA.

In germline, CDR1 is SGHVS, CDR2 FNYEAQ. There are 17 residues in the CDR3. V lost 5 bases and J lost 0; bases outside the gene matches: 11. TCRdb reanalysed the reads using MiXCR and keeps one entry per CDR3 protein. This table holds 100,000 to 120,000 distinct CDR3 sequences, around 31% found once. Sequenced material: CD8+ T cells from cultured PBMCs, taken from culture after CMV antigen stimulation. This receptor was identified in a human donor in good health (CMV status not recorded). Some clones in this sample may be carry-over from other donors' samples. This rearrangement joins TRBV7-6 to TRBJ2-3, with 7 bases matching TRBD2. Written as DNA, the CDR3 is TGTGCCAGCAGCCTAAGGGGAGGGCGGACTAGCACAGATACGCAGTATTTT. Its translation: CASSLRGGRTSTDTQYF.